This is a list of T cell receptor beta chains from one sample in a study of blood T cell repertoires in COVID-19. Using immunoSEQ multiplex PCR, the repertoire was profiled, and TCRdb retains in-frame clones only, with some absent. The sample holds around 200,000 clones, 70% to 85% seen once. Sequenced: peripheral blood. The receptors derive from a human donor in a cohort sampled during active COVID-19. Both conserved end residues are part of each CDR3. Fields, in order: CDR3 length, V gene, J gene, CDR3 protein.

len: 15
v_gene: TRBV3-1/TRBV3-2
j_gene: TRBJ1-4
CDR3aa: CASSSRGVTNEKLFF

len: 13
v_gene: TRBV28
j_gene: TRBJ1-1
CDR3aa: CASRLQGGKEAFF

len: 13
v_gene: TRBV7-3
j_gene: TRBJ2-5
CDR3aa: CASSVDTQETQYF

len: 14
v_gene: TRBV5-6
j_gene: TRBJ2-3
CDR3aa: CASSLGLARDTQYF

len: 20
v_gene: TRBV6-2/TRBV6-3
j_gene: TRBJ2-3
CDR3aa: CASSYQVGAGRTFGTDTQYF

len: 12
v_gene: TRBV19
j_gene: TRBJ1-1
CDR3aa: CASREDRREAFF

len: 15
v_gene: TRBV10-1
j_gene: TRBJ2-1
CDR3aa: CASSVTASSYNEQFF

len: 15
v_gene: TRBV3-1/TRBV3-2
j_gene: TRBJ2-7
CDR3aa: CASSQVRGRSYEQYF

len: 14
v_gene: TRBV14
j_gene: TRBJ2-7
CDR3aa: CASSQGQVHYEQYF

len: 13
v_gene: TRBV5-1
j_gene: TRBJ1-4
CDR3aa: CASSGQGTEKLFF

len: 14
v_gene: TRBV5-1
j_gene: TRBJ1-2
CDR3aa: CASSLGTGSGGYTF

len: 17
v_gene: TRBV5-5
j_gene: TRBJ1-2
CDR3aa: CASSLGTGGPANYGYTF

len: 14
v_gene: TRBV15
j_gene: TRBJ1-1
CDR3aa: CATSSEGWGTEAFF

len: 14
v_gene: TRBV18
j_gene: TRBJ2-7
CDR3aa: CASSPQTGVYEQYF

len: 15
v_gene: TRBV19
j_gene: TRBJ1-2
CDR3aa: CASSTPDTDQYGYTF

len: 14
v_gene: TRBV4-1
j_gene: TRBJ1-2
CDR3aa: CASSQPGRNYGYTF